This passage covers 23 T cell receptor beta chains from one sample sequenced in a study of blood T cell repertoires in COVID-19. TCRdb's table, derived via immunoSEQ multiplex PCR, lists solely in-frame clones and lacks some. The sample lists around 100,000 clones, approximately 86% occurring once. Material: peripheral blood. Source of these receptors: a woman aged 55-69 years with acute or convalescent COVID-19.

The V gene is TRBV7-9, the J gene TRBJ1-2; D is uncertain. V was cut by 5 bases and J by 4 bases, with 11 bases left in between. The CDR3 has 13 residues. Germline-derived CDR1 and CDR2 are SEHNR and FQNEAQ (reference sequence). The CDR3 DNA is TGTGCCAGCAGCCCTGGCGGACTCTATGGCTACACCTTC. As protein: CASSPGGLYGYTF.

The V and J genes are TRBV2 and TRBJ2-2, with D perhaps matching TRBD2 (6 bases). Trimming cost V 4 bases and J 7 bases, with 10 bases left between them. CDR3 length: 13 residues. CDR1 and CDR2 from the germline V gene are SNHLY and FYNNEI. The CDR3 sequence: CASSGGGGGELFF. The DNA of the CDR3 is TGTGCCAGCAGTGGGGGAGGAGGCGGGGAGCTGTTTTTT.

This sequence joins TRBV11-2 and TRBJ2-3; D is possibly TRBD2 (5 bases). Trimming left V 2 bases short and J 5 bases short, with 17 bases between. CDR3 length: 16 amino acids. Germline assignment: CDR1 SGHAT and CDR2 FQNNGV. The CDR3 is CASSLRQRTSGDTQYF. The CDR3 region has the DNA TGTGCCAGCAGCTTAAGGCAGCGCACGAGCGGAGATACGCAGTATTTT.

CDR3 amino acids: CASSPPGYNEQFF. CDR3 sequence (DNA): TGTGCCAGCTCACCTCCAGGCTACAATGAGCAGTTCTTC. The V call is TRBV18, the J call TRBJ2-1; D is unresolved. Germline V CDR1 and CDR2: KGHSH, LQKENI. The CDR3 is made up of 13 amino acids. Between the trimmed V and J ends, which lost 3 bases and 3 bases, there was a span of 6 bases.

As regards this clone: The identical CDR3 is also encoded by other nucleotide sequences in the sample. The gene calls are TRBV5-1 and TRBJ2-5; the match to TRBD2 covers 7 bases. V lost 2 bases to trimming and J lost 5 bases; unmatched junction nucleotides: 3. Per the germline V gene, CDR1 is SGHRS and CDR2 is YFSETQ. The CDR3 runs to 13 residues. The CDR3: CASSLTGGETQYF. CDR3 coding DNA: TGCGCCAGCAGCTTAACGGGGGGTGAGACCCAGTACTTC.

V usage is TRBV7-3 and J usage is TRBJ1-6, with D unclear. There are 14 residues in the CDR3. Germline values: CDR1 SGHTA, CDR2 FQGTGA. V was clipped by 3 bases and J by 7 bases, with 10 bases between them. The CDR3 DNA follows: TGTGCCAGCAGCTTTGGAGGGCGGAATTCACCCCTCCACTTT. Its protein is CASSFGGRNSPLHF. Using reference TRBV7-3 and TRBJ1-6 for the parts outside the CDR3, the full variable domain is GAGVSQTPSNKVTEKGKYVELRCDPISGHTALYWYRQSLGQGPEFLIYFQGTGAADDSGLPNDRFFAVRPEGSVSTLKIQRTERGDSAVYLCASSFGGRNSPLHFGNGTRLTVT.

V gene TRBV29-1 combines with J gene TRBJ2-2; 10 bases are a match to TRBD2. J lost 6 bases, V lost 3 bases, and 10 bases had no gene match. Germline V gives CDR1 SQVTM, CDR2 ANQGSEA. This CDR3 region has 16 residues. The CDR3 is CSVEGVASGSSGELFF. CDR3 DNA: TGCAGCGTTGAGGGGGTCGCTAGCGGGAGTTCCGGGGAGCTGTTTTTT.

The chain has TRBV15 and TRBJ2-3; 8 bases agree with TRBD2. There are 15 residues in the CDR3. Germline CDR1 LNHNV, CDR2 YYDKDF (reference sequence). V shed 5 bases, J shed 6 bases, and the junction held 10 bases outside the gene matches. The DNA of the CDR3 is TGTGCCACCAGCGGACCGGGACTAGAGGGCGATACGCAGTATTTT. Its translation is CATSGPGLEGDTQYF.

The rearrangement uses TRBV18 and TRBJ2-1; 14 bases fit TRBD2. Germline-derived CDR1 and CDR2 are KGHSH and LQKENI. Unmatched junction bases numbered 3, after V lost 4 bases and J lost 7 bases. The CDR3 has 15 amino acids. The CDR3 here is CASSQGLAGVNEQFF. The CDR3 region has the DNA TGTGCCAGCTCACAGGGACTAGCGGGAGTGAATGAGCAGTTCTTC.

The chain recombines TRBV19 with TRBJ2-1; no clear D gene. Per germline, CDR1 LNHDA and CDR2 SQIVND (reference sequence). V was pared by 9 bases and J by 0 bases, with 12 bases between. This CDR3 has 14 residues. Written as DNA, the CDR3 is TGTGCCAGCGTCGCCAAGAGCTCCTACAATGAGCAGTTCTTC. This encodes CASVAKSSYNEQFF.

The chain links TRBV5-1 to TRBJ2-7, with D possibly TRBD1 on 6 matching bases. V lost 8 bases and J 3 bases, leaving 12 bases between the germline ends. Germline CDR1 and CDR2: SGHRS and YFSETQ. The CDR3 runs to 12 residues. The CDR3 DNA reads TGCGCCAGTAGGACAGCCTTCTACGAGCAGTACGTC. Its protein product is CASRTAFYEQYV.

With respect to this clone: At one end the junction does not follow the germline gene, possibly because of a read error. DNA for the CDR3: TGTGCTAGCAGCTTAGCGACAGGGAGCTCCTACAATGAGCAGTTCTTC. Translating it yields CASSLATGSSYNEQFF. The chain uses TRBV7-7 and TRBJ2-1; 7 nucleotides agree with TRBD1. CDR3 length equals 16 residues. Germline V gives CDR1 SSHAT, CDR2 FNYEAQ (reference sequence).

CDR3 sequence: CASNLPGQGNNEQFF. The CDR3 DNA reads as TGTGCCAGTAACCTTCCGGGACAAGGAAACAATGAGCAGTTCTTC. The genes are TRBV19 and TRBJ2-1, with D tentatively TRBD1 (6 bases). With 7 bases removed from V and 5 bases from J, the gap between germline ends came to 18 bases. Germline V gives CDR1 LNHDA, CDR2 SQIVND (reference sequence). This CDR3 region has 15 residues.

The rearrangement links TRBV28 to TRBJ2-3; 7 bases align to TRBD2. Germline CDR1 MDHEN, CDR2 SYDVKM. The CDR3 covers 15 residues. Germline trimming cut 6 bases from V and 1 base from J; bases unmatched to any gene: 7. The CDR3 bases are TGTGCCAGCAGACCCGGGACTACCCGCACAGATACGCAGTATTTT. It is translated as CASRPGTTRTDTQYF. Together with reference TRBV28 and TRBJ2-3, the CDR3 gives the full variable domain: DVKVTQSSRYLVKRTGEKVFLECVQDMDHENMFWYRQDPGLGLRLIYFSYDVKMKEKGDIPEGYSVSREKKERFSLILESASTNQTSMYLCASRPGTTRTDTQYFGPGTRLTVL.

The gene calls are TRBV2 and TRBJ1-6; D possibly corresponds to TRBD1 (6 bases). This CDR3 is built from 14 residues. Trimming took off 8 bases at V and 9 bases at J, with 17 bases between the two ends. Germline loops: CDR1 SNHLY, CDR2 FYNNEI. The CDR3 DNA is TGTGCCAGCGGTGTTCAGGGGACGAGTTCACCCCTCCACTTT. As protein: CASGVQGTSSPLHF.

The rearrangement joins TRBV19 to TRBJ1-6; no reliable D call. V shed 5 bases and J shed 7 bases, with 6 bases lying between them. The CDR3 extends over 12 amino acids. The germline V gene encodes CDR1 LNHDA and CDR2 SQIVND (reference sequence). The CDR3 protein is CASSVRNSPLHF. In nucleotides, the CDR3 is TGTGCCAGTAGTGTCAGGAATTCACCCCTCCACTTT.

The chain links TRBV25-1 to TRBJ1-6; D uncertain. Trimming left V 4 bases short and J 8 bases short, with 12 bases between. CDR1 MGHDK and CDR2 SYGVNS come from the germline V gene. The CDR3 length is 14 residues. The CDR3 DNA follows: TGTGCCAGCAGTGCATCGACTTTTCATTCACCCCTCCACTTT. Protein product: CASSASTFHSPLHF.

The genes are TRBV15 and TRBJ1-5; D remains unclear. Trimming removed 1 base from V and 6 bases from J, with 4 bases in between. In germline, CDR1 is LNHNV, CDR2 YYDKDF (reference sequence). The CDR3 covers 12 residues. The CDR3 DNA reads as TGTGCCACCAGCAGAGTTCGTCAGCCCCAGCATTTT. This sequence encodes CATSRVRQPQHF.

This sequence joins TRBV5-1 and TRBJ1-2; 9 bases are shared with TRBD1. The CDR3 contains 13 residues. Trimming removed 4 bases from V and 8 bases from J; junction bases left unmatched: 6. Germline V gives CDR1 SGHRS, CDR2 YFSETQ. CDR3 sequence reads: CASSTGQGMGYTF. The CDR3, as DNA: TGCGCCAGCAGCACGGGACAGGGTATGGGCTACACCTTC. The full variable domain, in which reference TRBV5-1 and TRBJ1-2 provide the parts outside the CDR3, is KAGVTQTPRYLIKTRGQQVTLSCSPISGHRSVSWYQQTPGQGLQFLFEYFSETQRNKGNFPGRFSGRQFSNSRSEMNVSTLELGDSALYLCASSTGQGMGYTFGSGTRLTVV.

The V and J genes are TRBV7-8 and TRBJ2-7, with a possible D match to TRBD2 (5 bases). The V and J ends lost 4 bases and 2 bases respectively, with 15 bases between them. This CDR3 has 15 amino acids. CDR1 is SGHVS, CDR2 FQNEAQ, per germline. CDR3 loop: CASSSSGTAAYEQYF. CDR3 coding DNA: TGTGCCAGCAGCTCCAGCGGAACTGCTGCCTACGAGCAGTACTTC. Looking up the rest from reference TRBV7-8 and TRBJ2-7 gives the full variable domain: GAGVSQSPRYKVAKRGQDVALRCDPISGHVSLFWYQQALGQGPEFLTYFQNEAQLDKSGLPSDRFFAERPEGSVSTLKIQRTQQEDSAVYLCASSSSGTAAYEQYFGPGTRLTVT.

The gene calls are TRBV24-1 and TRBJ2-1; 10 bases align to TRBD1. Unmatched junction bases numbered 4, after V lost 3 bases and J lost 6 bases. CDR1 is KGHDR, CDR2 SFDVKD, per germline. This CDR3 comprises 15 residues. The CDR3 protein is CATSDRGQGINEQFF. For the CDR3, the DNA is TGTGCCACCAGTGATAGGGGACAGGGGATCAATGAGCAGTTCTTC.

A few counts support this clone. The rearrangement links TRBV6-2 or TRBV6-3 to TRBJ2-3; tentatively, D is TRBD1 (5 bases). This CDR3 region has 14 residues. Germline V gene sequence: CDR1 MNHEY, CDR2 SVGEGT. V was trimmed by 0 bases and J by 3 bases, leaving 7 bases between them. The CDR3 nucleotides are TGTGCCAGCAGTTACTCGCCAGGGACAGATACGCAGTATTTT. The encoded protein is CASSYSPGTDTQYF.

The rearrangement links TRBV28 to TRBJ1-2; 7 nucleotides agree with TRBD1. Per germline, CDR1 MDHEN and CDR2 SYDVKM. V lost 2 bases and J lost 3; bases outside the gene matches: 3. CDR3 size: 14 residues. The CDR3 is CASSLIGQDYGYTF. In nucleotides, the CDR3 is TGTGCCAGCAGTTTAATAGGACAGGACTATGGCTACACCTTC.